What follows describes a single TCR beta chain. Its antigen is not identified. This sample is part of a study of cytomegalovirus exposure and HLA in healthy donors. Study outcomes and limitations: Researchers counted around 170 TCR beta chains as cytomegalovirus-associated. The authors later linked a missense DCLRE1C variant to TCR beta V- and J-gene trimming. A later analysis appeared to link common viral pathogens to several of the most significant clusters. Available immune exposure information was restricted to CMV serostatus only.

V lost 6 bases and J lost 7, with 21 bases in between. The germline gives CDR1 MDHEN, CDR2 SYDVKM. This CDR3 comprises 15 residues. Vbeta (60) and Jbeta (13) primers were used in the PCR. The protocol was immunoSEQ multiplex PCR, while the TCRdb copy is restricted to in-frame clones and leaves out a portion. The sample lists about 140,000 clones, 70% to 85% occurring once. The sequenced sample was PBMCs. The sequence was collected from a woman aged 60-70 years in good health and CMV-seropositive. The chain has TRBV28 and TRBJ1-2; weak D call: TRBD1 (5 bases). The CDR3 loop reads CASSPLWRDPRGYTF. The CDR3 nucleotides read TGTGCCAGCAGCCCTCTGTGGAGGGACCCTCGTGGCTACACCTTC.